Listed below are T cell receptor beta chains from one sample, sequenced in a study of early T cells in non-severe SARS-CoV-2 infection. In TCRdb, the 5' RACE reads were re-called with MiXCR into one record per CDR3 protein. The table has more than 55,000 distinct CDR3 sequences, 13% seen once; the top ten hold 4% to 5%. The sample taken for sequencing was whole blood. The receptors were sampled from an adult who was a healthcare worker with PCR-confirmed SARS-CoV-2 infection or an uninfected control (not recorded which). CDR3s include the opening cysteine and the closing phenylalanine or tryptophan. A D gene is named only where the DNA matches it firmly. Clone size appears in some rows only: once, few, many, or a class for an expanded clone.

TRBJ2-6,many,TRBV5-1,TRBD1,TGCGCCAGCAGCCCCCTAGGGACAGCATCTGGGGCCAACGTCCTGACTTTC,CASSPLGTASGANVLTF
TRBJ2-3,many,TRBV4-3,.,TGCGCCAGCAGCCAAGATGCCCAGCGGGCCAGCACAGATACGCAGTATTTT,CASSQDAQRASTDTQYF
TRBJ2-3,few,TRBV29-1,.,TGCAGCGTTGATAGTGGTAGCACAGATACGCAGTATTTT,CSVDSGSTDTQYF
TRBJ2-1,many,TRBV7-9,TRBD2,TGTGCCAGCAGCTTAGCGGAGATTAGCGGGGGAAGCTCCTACAATGAGCAGTTCTTC,CASSLAEISGGSSYNEQFF
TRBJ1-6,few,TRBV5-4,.,TGTGCCAGCAGCTCCCTCGGATCCAATTCACCCCTCCACTTT,CASSSLGSNSPLHF
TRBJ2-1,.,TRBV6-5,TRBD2,TGTGCCAGCAGTTACTCGGTTCTAGCGGGGCCCGATGAGCAGTTCTTC,CASSYSVLAGPDEQFF
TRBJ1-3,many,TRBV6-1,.,TGTGCCAGCGATATCGCATCTGGAAACACCATATATTTT,CASDIASGNTIYF
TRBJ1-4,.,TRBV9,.,TGTGCCAGCAGCGTCGGGCCCACAACTAATGAAAAACTGTTTTTT,CASSVGPTTNEKLFF
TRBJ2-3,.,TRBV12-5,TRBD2,TGTGCTAGTGGTCCAGGGACTAGCGGGCGAGACACAGATACGCAGTATTTT,CASGPGTSGRDTDTQYF
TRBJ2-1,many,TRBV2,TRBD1,TGTGCCAGCGAACGCCTGACAGGGGGGTATGAGCAGTTCTTC,CASERLTGGYEQFF